Listed below are T cell receptor beta chains from one sample, sequenced in a study of shared clonotypes between healthy human individuals. Produced via immunoSEQ multiplex PCR; TCRdb's table is partial and in-frame only. Among about 2 million clones listed, just under 95% were seen once. Sequenced material: naive CD8+ T cells sorted from blood. These receptors were obtained from a man aged 18 to 30 in good health. The CDR3 runs from the conserved cysteine through the conserved F or W. Fields, in order: clone size, D gene, V gene, J gene, CDR3 protein, CDR3 DNA. The D gene is left open where the match is weak. Only some rows state a clone size, as once, few, many or a class for expanded clones.

.	TRBD1	TRBV27	TRBJ1-1	CASSLSGQGRNTEAFF	TGTGCCAGCAGTTTATCGGGACAGGGGAGGAACACTGAAGCTTTCTTT
.	TRBD1	TRBV11-2	TRBJ1-5	CASSEATGINQPQHF	TGTGCCAGCAGCGAAGCGACAGGGATCAATCAGCCCCAGCATTTT
once	.	TRBV27	TRBJ2-2	CASSLSVMGELFF	TGTGCCAGCAGTTTATCGGTAATGGGGGAGCTGTTTTTT
.	TRBD1	TRBV7-6	TRBJ1-1	CASSSPWTGDTEAFF	TGTGCCAGCAGCTCCCCTTGGACAGGGGACACTGAAGCTTTCTTT
.	TRBD1	TRBV7-9	TRBJ2-5	CASSLVSGQALSETQYF	TGTGCCAGCAGCTTAGTTTCTGGACAGGCTCTCTCGGAGACCCAGTACTTC
.	.	TRBV6-5	TRBJ2-2	CASSYSAGFGELFF	TGTGCCAGCAGTTACTCGGCAGGTTTTGGGGAGCTGTTTTTT
.	.	TRBV6-6	TRBJ2-1	CASYLPGGNEQFF	TGTGCCAGCTATCTCCCCGGTGGCAATGAGCAGTTCTTC
.	.	TRBV6-1	TRBJ1-1	CASSPLNAEAFF	TGTGCCAGCAGCCCGTTAAACGCTGAAGCTTTCTTT
.	.	TRBV7-8	TRBJ2-3	CASSTDTQYF	TGTGCCAGCAGCACAGATACGCAGTATTTT
.	.	TRBV9	TRBJ1-4	CASSVALASSTNEKLFF	TGTGCCAGCAGCGTAGCTTTGGCCAGTTCAACTAATGAAAAACTGTTTTTT
.	.	TRBV7-6	TRBJ2-7	CASSLSGGGSLYEQYF	TGTGCCAGCAGCTTATCTGGAGGGGGGAGTTTGTACGAGCAGTACTTC
.	TRBD2	TRBV4-3	TRBJ2-5	CASSHGLAGGGETQYF	TGCGCCAGCAGCCATGGTCTAGCGGGAGGAGGAGAGACCCAGTACTTC
once	.	TRBV6-5	TRBJ2-5	CASRYSPGALEETQYF	TGTGCCAGCAGATACAGCCCTGGGGCCCTTGAGGAGACCCAGTACTTC
.	TRBD2	TRBV11-3	TRBJ2-2	CASSLGGRSTGELFF	TGTGCCAGCAGCCTGGGGGGGAGGAGCACCGGGGAGCTGTTTTTT
.	.	TRBV5-6	TRBJ2-7	CASSFGQGGSYEQYF	TGTGCCAGCAGTTTTGGACAGGGAGGGAGCTACGAGCAGTACTTC
.	.	TRBV19	TRBJ1-1	CASSITNPGWHTEAFF	TGTGCCAGTAGTATAACGAATCCCGGGTGGCACACTGAAGCTTTCTTT
.	.	TRBV7-9	TRBJ1-1	CASSLGFDTEAFF	TGTGCCAGCAGCTTGGGTTTTGACACTGAAGCTTTCTTT
.	.	TRBV13	TRBJ2-7	CASSDTSRTYEQYF	TGTGCCAGTAGCGACACTAGCCGAACCTACGAGCAGTACTTC
.	.	TRBV2	TRBJ2-5	CASSKRETQYF	TGTGCCAGCAGTAAACGAGAGACCCAGTACTTC
.	.	TRBV27	TRBJ1-2	CASSSSWARGYTF	TGTGCCAGCAGTTCTTCTTGGGCGAGAGGCTACACCTTC
.	.	TRBV4-1	TRBJ1-1	CASSHTGSYSEAFF	TGCGCCAGCAGCCATACCGGGTCGTACTCTGAAGCTTTCTTT
.	.	TRBV7-9	TRBJ2-3	CASSWPSSTDTQYF	TGTGCCAGCAGCTGGCCTTCTAGCACAGATACGCAGTATTTT
.	.	TRBV4-1	TRBJ2-7	CASSRRQDDPYEQYF	TGCGCCAGCAGCCGCCGACAGGACGATCCCTACGAGCAGTACTTC
.	.	TRBV11-2	TRBJ2-7	CASSFEPGSSYEQYF	TGTGCCAGCAGCTTTGAACCAGGGAGCTCCTACGAGCAGTACTTC
.	.	TRBV4-1	TRBJ2-7	CASSQQGSVFYEQYF	TGCGCCAGCAGCCAACAGGGCAGCGTTTTCTACGAGCAGTACTTC
once	.	TRBV27	TRBJ2-3	CASSLFVSSHGTYTDTQYF	TGTGCCAGCAGTTTATTTGTCTCCTCCCACGGTACCTACACAGATACGCAGTATTTT
.	.	TRBV27	TRBJ2-3	CASSLWYTDTQYF	TGTGCCAGCAGTTTATGGTACACAGATACGCAGTATTTT
.	TRBD2	TRBV19	TRBJ2-7	CASSSGLNYEQYF	TGTGCCAGTTCTAGCGGGCTCAACTACGAGCAGTACTTC
.	TRBD2	TRBV11-2	TRBJ2-1	CASSFWGGLAGNNEQFF	TGTGCCAGCAGCTTTTGGGGGGGACTAGCGGGAAACAATGAGCAGTTCTTC